This T cell receptor beta chain was recorded in a study of STAT5B mutations in CD4+ large granular lymphocyte leukemia. Notes on the study in general: Patient CD4-sorted repertoires looked more clonal than healthy CD4+ repertoires, even without putative leukemic clones.

V was shortened by 4 bases and J by 5 bases, with 17 bases between the two germline ends. This CDR3 has 15 amino acids. Germline-derived CDR1 and CDR2 are SGHVS and FQNEAQ. In the case of this clone: Its cognate antigen is unknown.

Sequencing was at survey level. Profiling relied on immunoSEQ multiplex PCR, and the TCRdb table lists in-frame clones only, not all of them. Of about 40,000 clones in the sample, 75% to 85% were seen once. This receptor was taken from a human donor in good health. Sequencing input: CD4+ T cells from blood buffy coats. The rearrangement uses TRBV7-8 and TRBJ2-5; D gene uncertain. CDR3: CASSSPSVLRETQYF. For the CDR3, the DNA is TGTGCCAGCAGCTCACCTAGTGTGTTAAGGGAGACCCAGTACTTC.